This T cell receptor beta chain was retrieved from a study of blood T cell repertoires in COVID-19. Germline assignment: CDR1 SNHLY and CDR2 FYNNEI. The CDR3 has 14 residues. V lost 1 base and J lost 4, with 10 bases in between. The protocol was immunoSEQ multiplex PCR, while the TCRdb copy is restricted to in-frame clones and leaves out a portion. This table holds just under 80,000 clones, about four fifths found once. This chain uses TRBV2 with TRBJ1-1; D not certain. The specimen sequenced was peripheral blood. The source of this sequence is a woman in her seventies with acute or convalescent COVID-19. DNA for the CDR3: TGTGCCAGCAGTGAAGAGCTCCGAAGCACTGAAGCTTTCTTT. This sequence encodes CASSEELRSTEAFF.